The 31 T cell receptor beta chains below all came from one sample that was sequenced in a study of blood T cell repertoires in COVID-19. TCRdb's table, derived via immunoSEQ multiplex PCR, lists solely in-frame clones and lacks some. The data contain about 270,000 clones, roughly 86% of them singletons. Sequencing was carried out using peripheral blood. These receptors came from a man aged 35 to 55 with active or convalescent COVID-19.

V is TRBV10-2 and J is TRBJ2-1; D call uncertain. Germline CDR1 is WSHSY and CDR2 is SAAADI. The CDR3 is made up of 14 amino acids. V lost 5 bases to trimming and J lost 10 bases, with 18 bases between them. DNA of the CDR3: TGCGCCAGCAGTTTGACAACTGGCCCGACCGAGCAGTTCTTC. The encoded protein is CASSLTTGPTEQFF.

The V call is TRBV5-5, the J call TRBJ1-1; D unresolved. The germline V and J ends were trimmed by 0 bases and 10 bases, with 19 bases remaining between them. From germline, CDR1 is SGHKS and CDR2 YYEKEE (reference sequence). The CDR3 spans 15 residues. Here the CDR3 reads CASSLEGGGQMSAFF. In DNA form, the CDR3 reads TGTGCCAGCAGCTTGGAAGGTGGCGGGCAGATGTCAGCTTTCTTT. Together with reference TRBV5-5 and TRBJ1-1, the CDR3 gives the full variable domain: DAGVTQSPTHLIKTRGQQVTLRCSPISGHKSVSWYQQVLGQGPQFIFQYYEKEERGRGNFPDRFSARQFPNYSSELNVNALLLGDSALYLCASSLEGGGQMSAFFGQGTRLTVV.

This chain uses TRBV27 with TRBJ2-7, with D possibly being TRBD2 (5 bases). The CDR3 has 13 amino acids. Trimming removed 8 bases at V and 3 bases at J, with 14 bases between. The germline V gene encodes CDR1 MNHEY and CDR2 SMNVEV (reference sequence). In DNA, the CDR3 is TGTGCCAGCGGGGTGGGAGACAACTACGAGCAGTACTTC. It specifies CASGVGDNYEQYF.

This sequence joins TRBV4-1 and TRBJ2-2; 11 bases are a match to TRBD2. The CDR3 totals 16 residues. From germline, CDR1 is MGHRA and CDR2 YSYEKL. V lost 6 bases to trimming and J lost 7 bases; unmatched junction nucleotides: 10. CDR3 bases: TGCGCCAGCAGGGAGGAAGTAGCGGGAGGGGTCGGGGAGCTGTTTTTT. Translation gives CASREEVAGGVGELFF.

This chain connects TRBV12-3 or TRBV12-4 to TRBJ1-2, with 8 bases that match TRBD1. With 4 bases clipped from V and 8 bases from J, the junction kept 3 bases outside the gene matches. CDR3 size: 12 residues. CDR3 region: CASSSTGGGYTF. The CDR3 DNA is TGTGCCAGCAGTTCTACAGGGGGAGGCTACACCTTC.

The chain links TRBV6-1 to TRBJ1-2, with TRBD1 matching 10 bases. Trimming cost V 2 bases and J 5 bases; bases outside gene matches: 8. The CDR3 runs 16 residues. Looked up from germline, CDR1 is MNHNS and CDR2 is SASEGT. The CDR3 loop is CASSEYGQGERYGYTF. The CDR3 DNA sequence: TGTGCCAGCAGTGAATACGGACAGGGGGAAAGATATGGCTACACCTTC.

This chain's CDR3 is CASSSSGTQYF. The CDR3, as DNA: TGTGCCAGCAGCTCTAGCGGGACGCAGTATTTT. V gene TRBV7-8 combines with J gene TRBJ2-3, with 8 bases aligning to TRBD2. Germline V gene data show CDR1 as SGHVS and CDR2 as FQNEAQ. J was trimmed by 9 bases and V by 4 bases; bases with no gene match: 0. This CDR3 has 11 residues.

Comment on this clone: Other DNA sequences in the same sample also yield this CDR3. The chain links TRBV29-1 to TRBJ1-1; no clear D gene. This CDR3 has 13 residues. Deletions cut 5 bases from V and 1 base from J, with 11 bases between. In germline, CDR1 is SQVTM, CDR2 ANQGSEA. CDR3 region: CSVFSGQNTEAFF. CDR3 DNA: TGCAGCGTTTTCAGCGGGCAGAACACTGAAGCTTTCTTT.

This clone has only a few counts. The gene calls are TRBV7-7 and TRBJ2-3, with D maybe TRBD1 (7 bases). Per germline, CDR1 SSHAT and CDR2 FNYEAQ (reference sequence). The length of the CDR3 is 14 residues. Trimming left V 5 bases short and J 2 bases short, with 11 bases between. The CDR3 DNA sequence: TGTGCCAGCAGCCCAGGGGGGAACACAGATACGCAGTATTTT. Amino acids: CASSPGGNTDTQYF.

The CDR3 bases are TGTGCCAGCAGTGATGTCAACGGGGGGCCCGTCTCCGGGGAGCTGTTTTTT. Protein: CASSDVNGGPVSGELFF. The chain is built from TRBV6-1 and TRBJ2-2; D perhaps matches TRBD2 (7 bases). Per germline, CDR1 MNHNS and CDR2 SASEGT. V shed 3 bases and J shed 6 bases, with 20 bases lying between them. This CDR3 region has 17 residues.

The rearrangement joins TRBV7-8 to TRBJ1-4, with 8 bases that match TRBD1. The CDR3 has 15 amino acids. V was pared by 5 bases and J by 6 bases, with 8 bases of the junction left unmatched. CDR1 is SGHVS and CDR2 is FQNEAQ in the germline V gene. For the CDR3, the DNA is TGTGCCAGCAGCCAGACGGGACAGGATGATGAAAAACTGTTTTTT. Translation gives CASSQTGQDDEKLFF.

The genes are TRBV11-2 and TRBJ2-5; weak D call: TRBD2 (5 bases). Trimming removed 5 bases at V and 5 bases at J, with 9 bases between. From germline, CDR1 is SGHAT and CDR2 FQNNGV. CDR3 length: 12 residues. The CDR3 is CASSTPGETQYF. The CDR3 region has the DNA TGTGCCAGCAGCACACCGGGGGAGACCCAGTACTTC.

The rearrangement joins TRBV2 to TRBJ2-1; no reliable D call. Germline V CDR1 and CDR2: SNHLY, FYNNEI. The CDR3 is 13 amino acids. Trimming left V 7 bases short and J 7 bases short, with 14 bases between. DNA of the CDR3: TGTGCCAGCACAAGAAGCTGGGCAAATGAGCAGTTCTTC. It codes for CASTRSWANEQFF.

This chain connects TRBV3-1 (or the pseudogene TRBV3-2) to TRBJ2-1, with a weak D call TRBD2 (6 bases). V was trimmed by 1 base and J by 8 bases, leaving 27 bases between them. This CDR3 comprises 19 residues. Germline CDR1 LGHDT, CDR2 YNNKEL (reference sequence). This CDR3 is CASSQGLPPEGIGADEQFF. Written as DNA, the CDR3 is TGTGCCAGCAGCCAAGGCCTTCCCCCGGAGGGAATAGGGGCCGATGAGCAGTTCTTC.

The V call is TRBV23-1, the J call TRBJ1-5, with TRBD1 identical over 11 bases. TRBV23-1 is an open reading frame whose function is uncertain. Trimming cost V 7 bases and J 0 bases; bases outside gene matches: 14. This CDR3 contains 19 residues. The CDR3 sequence is CASNTDRGRALGSNQPQHF. The CDR3 coding sequence is TGCGCCAGCAACACGGACAGGGGGCGCGCTTTAGGTAGCAATCAGCCCCAGCATTTT.

The chain has TRBV5-1 and TRBJ2-6; TRBD1 might be the D (6 bases). The ends were cut back, 4 bases at V and 0 bases at J, with 11 bases in the middle. This CDR3 is built from 16 residues. Germline CDR1 reads SGHRS; CDR2 reads YFSETQ. This chain's CDR3 is CASSPTGLSGANVLTF. CDR3 bases: TGCGCCAGCAGCCCCACAGGGCTCTCTGGGGCCAACGTCCTGACTTTC.

The gene calls are TRBV14 and TRBJ2-7; TRBD2 aligns across 9 bases. The V gene's germline CDR1 is SGHDN and CDR2 FVKESK. This CDR3 is built from 17 residues. V gave up 4 bases and J gave up 0 bases; unmatched junction bases: 10. CDR3 in DNA: TGTGCCAGCAGCCCCCTAGGAGGGGGACTAGCCTCCTACGAGCAGTACTTC. Encoded protein: CASSPLGGGLASYEQYF. Based on the CDR3 plus reference TRBV14 and TRBJ2-7, the full variable domain is EAGVTQFPSHSVIEKGQTVTLRCDPISGHDNLYWYRRVMGKEIKFLLHFVKESKQDESGMPNNRFLAERTGGTYSTLKVQPAELEDSGVYFCASSPLGGGLASYEQYFGPGTRLTVT.

V usage is TRBV18 and J usage is TRBJ1-4; 8 bases match TRBD1. There are 13 residues in the CDR3. The trim removed 3 bases at V and 6 bases at J, leaving 0 bases unmatched. CDR1 is KGHSH and CDR2 is LQKENI in the germline V gene. CDR3 sequence: CASSPDRDEKLFF. CDR3 nucleotides: TGTGCCAGCTCACCGGACAGGGATGAAAAACTGTTTTTT.

V and J are TRBV29-1 and TRBJ2-2; TRBD2 matches at 12 bases. CDR3 length: 17 residues. V lost 3 bases to trimming and J lost 7 bases; unmatched junction nucleotides: 12. CDR1 and CDR2 (germline): SQVTM, ANQGSEA. The CDR3 protein is CSVDSWLAGGPGGELFF. The CDR3, as DNA: TGCAGCGTTGATAGTTGGCTAGCGGGAGGGCCAGGCGGGGAGCTGTTTTTT.

This clone has a single count. This chain uses TRBV7-2 with TRBJ1-4, with a tentative D call TRBD1 (5 bases). Germline V CDR1 and CDR2: SGHTA, FQGNSA. This CDR3 spans 13 amino acids. V was pared by 6 bases and J by 7 bases, with 12 bases between. CDR3 amino acids: CASSLLGGEKLFF. The CDR3, as DNA: TGTGCCAGCAGTCTGTTGGGGGGTGAAAAACTGTTTTTT.

J is TRBJ2-2 and V is TRBV5-1, with 7 bases fitting TRBD1. Germline CDR1 is SGHRS and CDR2 is YFSETQ. The trim removed 4 bases at V and 4 bases at J, leaving 7 bases unmatched. CDR3 length equals 15 residues. CDR3 protein: CASSPQTGITGELFF. CDR3 coding DNA: TGCGCCAGCAGCCCCCAGACAGGGATCACCGGGGAGCTGTTTTTT.

The V gene is TRBV5-6, the J gene TRBJ2-7, with 7 nucleotides matching TRBD1. CDR1 and CDR2 (germline): SGHDT, YYEEEE. V was pared by 7 bases and J by 5 bases, with 9 bases of the junction left unmatched. CDR3 length equals 13 residues. The CDR3 protein is CASRRQGVHEQYF. The CDR3 nucleotides are TGTGCCAGCCGCAGACAGGGTGTACACGAGCAGTACTTC.

In its sample, this clone was seen many times. The chain carries TRBV6-2 or TRBV6-3 and TRBJ2-1; 11 bases match TRBD2. Losses at the gene ends were 6 bases for V and 4 bases for J; bases not matched to a gene: 5. Germline CDR1 MNHEY, CDR2 SVGEGT. This CDR3 spans 15 amino acids. CDR3 sequence reads: CASSQLAGEYNEQFF. The DNA of the CDR3 is TGTGCCAGCAGCCAACTAGCGGGGGAATACAATGAGCAGTTCTTC.

V usage is TRBV7-2 and J usage is TRBJ1-5, with D maybe TRBD1 (6 bases). Germline V gene data show CDR1 as SGHTA and CDR2 as FQGNSA. V lost 3 bases, J lost 2 bases, and 23 bases lay in between. The CDR3 consists of 19 residues. The CDR3 nucleotides read TGTGCCAGCAGCTTGGGGCAGGGGTTTATTGGTCTGGGCAATCAGCCCCAGCATTTT. Translation gives CASSLGQGFIGLGNQPQHF.

The chain couples TRBV18 to TRBJ2-3; 9 bases fit TRBD1. The CDR3 spans 14 residues. Germline CDR1 and CDR2: KGHSH and LQKENI. V lost 2 bases to trimming and J lost 5 bases; unmatched junction nucleotides: 2. CDR3 DNA sequence: TGTGCCAGCTCACCAGGGACAGGGAGAGATACGCAGTATTTT. Amino acid sequence: CASSPGTGRDTQYF.

The genes are TRBV3-1 (or the pseudogene TRBV3-2) and TRBJ2-2, with D possibly matching TRBD2 (6 bases). The V and J ends lost 7 bases and 0 bases respectively, with 15 bases between them. Germline V gives CDR1 LGHDT, CDR2 YNNKEL (reference sequence). This CDR3 spans 16 amino acids. The CDR3 sequence is CASTGGAASNTGELFF. The CDR3 bases are TGTGCCAGCACCGGGGGTGCGGCGTCGAACACCGGGGAGCTGTTTTTT.

This chain uses TRBV5-1 with TRBJ1-6, with D possibly being TRBD1 (6 bases). CDR3 length equals 17 residues. Looked up from germline, CDR1 is SGHRS and CDR2 is YFSETQ. V was pared by 1 base and J by 3 bases, with 14 bases between. This CDR3 reads CASSLSSDSFYNSPLHF. In DNA, the CDR3 is TGCGCCAGCAGCTTGAGTTCGGACAGCTTCTATAATTCACCCCTCCACTTT.

The chain recombines TRBV5-1 with TRBJ1-4, with 9 bases lining up with TRBD1. This CDR3 is 15 amino acids long. The germline V gene encodes CDR1 SGHRS and CDR2 YFSETQ. The V and J ends lost 5 bases and 5 bases, in that order; junction bases with no gene match: 7. CDR3 in DNA: TGCGCCAGCAGTTACTCCGGGACAGGGAATGAAAAACTGTTTTTT. Its protein is CASSYSGTGNEKLFF.

The chain links TRBV7-9 to TRBJ1-3; 9 bases line up with TRBD1. Trimming took 6 bases from V and 1 from J; bases not matched to a gene: 7. Germline V gene data show CDR1 as SEHNR and CDR2 as FQNEAQ (reference sequence). CDR3 length: 16 amino acids. The CDR3 protein is CASSPTGGISGNTIYF. The CDR3 nucleotides are TGTGCCAGCAGTCCCACAGGGGGCATTTCTGGAAACACCATATATTTT. Variable domain in full (rest from reference TRBV7-9 and TRBJ1-3): DTGVSQNPRHKITKRGQNVTFRCDPISEHNRLYWYRQTLGQGPEFLTYFQNEAQLEKSRLLSDRFSAERPKGSFSTLEIQRTEQGDSAMYLCASSPTGGISGNTIYFGEGSWLTVV.

The chain combines TRBV5-4 with TRBJ2-1; TRBD2 matches at 8 bases. Per germline, CDR1 SGHNT and CDR2 YYREEE (reference sequence). Unmatched junction bases numbered 11, after V lost 4 bases and J lost 2 bases. CDR3 length: 17 residues. The CDR3 sequence: CASSDPRVAGTYNEQFF. The DNA for the CDR3 is TGTGCCAGCAGCGACCCCCGGGTAGCGGGGACCTACAATGAGCAGTTCTTC.

The V call is TRBV5-6, the J call TRBJ2-7; D perhaps matches TRBD1 (5 bases). V was shortened by 1 base and J by 6 bases, with 11 bases between the two germline ends. The CDR3 has 13 residues. CDR1 is SGHDT, CDR2 YYEEEE, per germline. The CDR3 DNA is TGTGCCAGCAGCTTGTCCAGGGTAAGCGAGCAGTACTTC. Translation gives CASSLSRVSEQYF.